The clone carrying this T cell receptor (beta chain) was observed a handful of times. Antigen: not known. The ends lost 5 bases at V and 5 bases at J; junction bases unmatched: 6. The CDR3 runs 15 residues. Germline V gene lookup returns CDR1 SGHNT and CDR2 YENEEA. The table came from immunoSEQ multiplex PCR; TCRdb's copy has only in-frame clones and leaves some out. In the table there are fewer than 85,000 clones, under 95% of which are singletons. The sample comes from a study of T cell responses to AZD1222 COVID-19 vaccine. The study, taken as a whole, reports: Per reports, nearly half of all spike-specific TCRs target regions that are unmutated in variants.

The specimen comprised peripheral blood, sampled on day 0 of MenACWY control vaccination. The chain employs TRBV11-3 and TRBJ2-1; 10 positions match TRBD2. The TCR sequence derives from an adult in good health. CDR3 loop: CASSRELAGNNEQFF. DNA of the CDR3: TGTGCCAGCAGCCGAGAACTAGCGGGAAACAATGAGCAGTTCTTC. Filled out from reference TRBV11-3 and TRBJ2-1, the complete variable domain reads EAGVVQSPRYKIIEKKQPVAFWCNPISGHNTLYWYLQNLGQGPELLIRYENEEAVDDSQLPKDRFSAERLKGVDSTLKIQPAELGDSAVYLCASSRELAGNNEQFFGPGTRLTVL.